A single sample gave rise to the 6 T cell receptor beta chains below, sequenced in a study of quantifying T cell responses using KT2 cells. Study in general: RNA was reverse transcribed with TCR alpha and beta constant-region primers.

Each cDNA got a UMI-containing oligo ligated at its 3' end. An equimolar mix of RC1.1 and RC1.2 primed the beta chain across TRBC1 and TRBC2. MiXCR, applied by TCRdb to the UMI-ligation and nested PCR reads, yields one record per CDR3 protein. The top ten hold roughly 10% of the sample, which has around 56,000 distinct CDR3 sequences, 9% to 15% seen once. Sequencing was carried out using PBMCs spiked with cells of the T cell clone KT2. The receptors shown here come from a human donor.

This sequence joins TRBV7-8 and TRBJ2-5; 11 positions agree with TRBD2. V was clipped by 2 bases and J by 5 bases; unmatched bases: 7. The CDR3 totals 16 residues. The germline V gene encodes CDR1 SGHVS and CDR2 FQNEAQ. The CDR3 spells CASSLLAGGFRETQYF. In nucleotides, the CDR3 is TGTGCCAGCAGCTTATTAGCGGGAGGGTTTAGGGAGACCCAGTACTTC. Filled out from reference TRBV7-8 and TRBJ2-5, the complete variable domain reads GAGVSQSPRYKVAKRGQDVALRCDPISGHVSLFWYQQALGQGPEFLTYFQNEAQLDKSGLPSDRFFAERPEGSVSTLKIQRTQQEDSAVYLCASSLLAGGFRETQYFGPGTRLLVL.

This chain connects TRBV18 to TRBJ1-2, with D perhaps matching TRBD1 (5 bases). The CDR3 covers 16 residues. CDR1 is KGHSH and CDR2 is LQKENI in the germline V gene. V lost 0 bases to trimming and J lost 1 base, with 12 bases between them. CDR3 sequence: CASSPPRSRDNYGYTF. CDR3 DNA: TGTGCCAGCTCACCACCCAGGAGCAGGGATAACTATGGCTACACCTTC.

This clonotype was counted only a few times. The DNA of the CDR3 is TGTGCCAGCAGTTTAGCCCAGGGGACGGAGACCCAGTACTTC. Amino acids: CASSLAQGTETQYF. J is TRBJ2-5 and V is TRBV12-3 or TRBV12-4; possibly TRBD1 for D (6 bases). The CDR3 is made up of 14 amino acids. The V and J ends lost 0 bases and 5 bases respectively, with 10 bases between them.

This clonotype was counted a single time. This chain connects TRBV12-3 or TRBV12-4 to TRBJ1-2; D not certain. CDR3 length: 17 amino acids. V was pared by 3 bases and J by 8 bases, with 25 bases between. CDR3 region: CASSFSPGWKGGVGYTF. The DNA of the CDR3 is TGTGCCAGCAGTTTTAGTCCCGGGTGGAAGGGAGGCGTCGGCTACACCTTC.

This clonotype has just one count. The chain employs TRBV6-5 and TRBJ1-1; D gene uncertain. This CDR3 is built from 13 residues. Per germline, CDR1 MNHEY and CDR2 SVGAGI. V was pared by 0 bases and J by 11 bases, with 13 bases between. CDR3 coding DNA: TGTGCCAGCAGTTACTCGAACCGCGGGTCCGCTTTCTTT. Residues: CASSYSNRGSAFF.

The rearrangement joins TRBV4-1 to TRBJ2-7; the D is unclear. Germline lookup yields CDR1 MGHRA and CDR2 YSYEKL. Deletions cut 1 base from V and 1 base from J, with 11 bases between. The CDR3 contains 15 residues. In DNA form, the CDR3 reads TGCGCCAGCAGCCAAGGCAGTCTCTGGTCCTACGAGCAGTACTTC. The encoded protein is CASSQGSLWSYEQYF.